The next 8 T cell receptor beta chains were all read from a single sample in a study of blood T cell repertoires in COVID-19. Libraries were prepared by immunoSEQ multiplex PCR; TCRdb keeps only in-frame clonotypes and omits some of them. The sample includes some 200,000 clones, approximately 80% of them seen just once. Input material: peripheral blood. The origin of the receptors is a woman aged 50 to 65 with active or convalescent COVID-19.

V usage is TRBV25-1 and J usage is TRBJ1-2, with a possible D match to TRBD1 (6 bases). Germline lookup yields CDR1 MGHDK and CDR2 SYGVNS. Deletions cut 4 bases from V and 4 bases from J, with 7 bases between. CDR3 length: 12 residues. CDR3 nucleotide sequence: TGTGCCAGCAGTGGAGGGGGCTATGGCTACACCTTC. Its protein is CASSGGGYGYTF.

This rearrangement joins TRBV29-1 to TRBJ1-1, with 11 bases lining up with TRBD1. The CDR3 runs 13 residues. Germline values: CDR1 SQVTM, CDR2 ANQGSEA. Trimming at V came to 6 bases and at J to 5 bases, leaving 5 bases not matched to a gene. The CDR3, as DNA: TGCAGCGTCGGACAGGGGGCATTAACTGAAGCTTTCTTT. Protein sequence: CSVGQGALTEAFF.

The J gene is TRBJ2-3, the V gene TRBV6-5, with 8 bases lining up with TRBD2. Germline V gene sequence: CDR1 MNHEY, CDR2 SVGAGI. The CDR3 covers 14 residues. Germline trimming cut 6 bases from V and 0 bases from J; bases unmatched to any gene: 2. This CDR3 is CASRRGVSTDTQYF. The CDR3 DNA follows: TGTGCCAGCAGGCGGGGGGTGAGCACAGATACGCAGTATTTT.

V and J are TRBV6-1 and TRBJ2-5; 7 nucleotides agree with TRBD2. Trimming removed 3 bases from V and 2 bases from J; junction bases left unmatched: 12. Germline V gene sequence: CDR1 MNHNS, CDR2 SASEGT. The CDR3 covers 17 residues. CDR3 in amino acids: CASSDGAWGGRQETQYF. Written as DNA, the CDR3 is TGTGCCAGCAGTGATGGGGCCTGGGGGGGAAGGCAAGAGACCCAGTACTTC.

This chain uses TRBV5-1 with TRBJ2-5; D may be TRBD2 (5 bases). Trimming took off 1 base at V and 1 base at J, with 14 bases between the two ends. Germline assignment: CDR1 SGHRS and CDR2 YFSETQ. The CDR3 totals 16 residues. The CDR3 region has the DNA TGCGCCAGCAGCTTGACCGGACGGGGAGCCCAAGAGACCCAGTACTTC. Its translation is CASSLTGRGAQETQYF.

This clone occurred many times. The rearrangement joins TRBV29-1 to TRBJ2-3; 9 positions match TRBD1. The J segment lost 0 bases and the V segment lost 5 bases, leaving 6 bases of the junction unmatched. CDR3 size: 15 residues. Germline CDR1 is SQVTM and CDR2 is ANQGSEA. CDR3 protein: CSVLTGTGSTDTQYF. In nucleotides, the CDR3 is TGCAGCGTTTTGACCGGGACAGGGAGCACAGATACGCAGTATTTT.

V and J are TRBV5-6 and TRBJ2-7, with D possibly TRBD1 on 6 matching bases. The CDR3 covers 15 residues. V lost 1 base, J lost 1 base, and 12 bases lay in between. The V gene's germline CDR1 is SGHDT and CDR2 YYEEEE. CDR3 bases: TGTGCCAGCAGCTTGATTGGACAGTTATCCTACGAGCAGTACTTC. This encodes CASSLIGQLSYEQYF.

This clone was found a few times. The chain uses TRBV5-1 and TRBJ2-5, with 9 bases lining up with TRBD1. V was pared by 0 bases and J by 9 bases, with 6 bases of the junction left unmatched. The CDR3 totals 14 residues. CDR1 SGHRS and CDR2 YFSETQ come from the germline V gene. CDR3 residues: CASSLGGTGKAQYF. In DNA form, the CDR3 reads TGCGCCAGCAGCTTGGGAGGGACAGGGAAGGCCCAGTACTTC.